The T cell receptor (beta chain) under discussion was sequenced for a study of T-cell reconstitution after alpha-beta-depleted transplantation in children. A TCRbeta library incorporating unique molecular identifiers was prepared. TCRdb reanalysed the PCR reads using MiXCR and keeps one entry per CDR3 protein. There are around 380,000 distinct CDR3 sequences in the sample; 11% occur only once, and roughly 6% lies in the top ten. V trimming: 5 bases; J trimming: 8 bases; junction bases outside the gene matches: 17. Germline CDR1 and CDR2: DFQATT and SNEGSKA (reference sequence). The CDR3 contains 17 residues.

V gene TRBV20-1 combines with J gene TRBJ2-1, with 11 bases that match TRBD2. This sample comprised PBMCs from the stem cell graft donor, obtained from the stem cell graft. This receptor was identified in a human donor who donated a stem cell graft to a child with acute myeloid leukemia. In DNA, the CDR3 is TGCAGTGCTCCACCTCATCTAGCGGGAGGTCTCCTCTATGAGCAGTTCTTC. Its protein is CSAPPHLAGGLLYEQFF.